This T cell receptor (beta chain) was identified during a study of T-cell reconstitution after alpha-beta-depleted transplantation in children. General observations from the study: By about two months after transplant, alpha-beta T cells reportedly arose from several hundred graft clones that had expanded. Once a year had passed after transplant, T-cell counts and diversity came mostly from newly produced T cells.

The CDR3 is 13 residues long. V gave up 6 bases and J gave up 6 bases, with 14 bases separating them. It was with unique molecular identifiers that the TCRbeta library was prepared. TCRdb re-analysed the PCR reads in MiXCR, keeping a single row per CDR3 protein. The table records about 74,000 distinct CDR3 sequences, 11% to 15% of them present only once. Remarks on this clonotype: Its antigen is unidentified.

The sequencing here drew on PBMCs, mostly from graft donor cells, taken 180 days after TCRalphabeta/CD19-depleted stem cell transplant. The origin of this receptor is a male patient between 2 and 15 years old who had a stem cell transplant for acute lymphoblastic leukemia, so the T cells may come from the graft donor. The chain is built from TRBV12-3 or TRBV12-4 and TRBJ1-1; D not resolved. CDR3 amino acids: CASSLGQIAEAFF. The CDR3 DNA follows: TGTGCCAGCAGCCTGGGTCAGATAGCTGAAGCTTTCTTT.